What follows are 27 T cell receptor beta chains derived from one specimen sequenced in a study of Graves' ophthalmopathy and Graves' hyperthyroidism. Amplifying from RNA transcripts, the study obtained TCR beta CDR3 regions. Investigators did first-round RT-PCR with HTBI primers, then second-round multiplex PCR. TCRdb analysed the multiplex PCR reads with MiXCR anew, one entry per CDR3 protein. The sample yields some 520,000 distinct CDR3 sequences, approximately 14% seen once. Sequenced: blood. These TCRs come from a woman aged 30 to 39 with Graves' ophthalmopathy.

This clonotype occurred many times. The DNA is left out, because the CDR3 cannot be placed on it with certainty; the CDR3 is given as TCRdb lists it. This sequence joins TRBV30 and TRBJ1-6. Including both end residues, the CDR3 is 18 amino acids long. Germline CDR1 GTSNPN, CDR2 SVGIG (reference sequence). The CDR3 loop reads CAWSVRRARSSYNSPLHF.

This clonotype occurred many times. The chain has TRBV6-2 or TRBV6-3 and TRBJ1-5; D unresolved. Germline loops: CDR1 MNHEY, CDR2 SVGEGT. With 6 bases removed from V and 1 base from J, the gap between germline ends came to 7 bases. This CDR3 has 13 amino acids. CDR3 region: CASRRNSNQPQHF. Here the CDR3 DNA reads TGTGCCAGCAGGAGGAACAGCAATCAGCCCCAGCATTTT.

This clonotype was picked up many times. This rearrangement joins TRBV4-1 to TRBJ1-5; 9 bases fit TRBD1. With V trimmed by 1 base and J by 1 base, 2 bases remained unmatched. Per the germline V gene, CDR1 is MGHRA and CDR2 is YSYEKL. The CDR3 runs to 16 residues. CDR3 sequence (DNA): TGCGCCAGCAGCCAAGCAGACAGGGGGAGCAATCAGCCCCAGCATTTT. It yields the protein CASSQADRGSNQPQHF.

This clonotype was detected ten times or more. CDR3 sequence: CASSLGAGTLTIYGYTF. The CDR3 region has the DNA TGTGCCAGCAGCTTAGGGGCCGGGACACTAACGATCTATGGCTACACCTTC. J is TRBJ1-2 and V is TRBV11-2, with D possibly being TRBD1 (6 bases). V lost 1 base and J lost 4, with 19 bases in between. The CDR3 is 17 amino acids. From germline, CDR1 is SGHAT and CDR2 FQNNGV.

The chain has TRBV30 and TRBJ2-5; perhaps TRBD2 as D (6 bases). The V end lost 0 bases, the J end lost 5 bases, and 10 bases lay between the germline ends. The CDR3 runs 13 residues. The V gene's germline CDR1 is GTSNPN and CDR2 SVGIG (reference sequence). CDR3 bases: TGTGCCTGGAGTGTGGGCGGGACTGAGACCCAGTACTTC. It codes for CAWSVGGTETQYF.

This clonotype has ten or more counts. The chain joins TRBV6-1 to TRBJ1-1; no definite D call. Germline V gene data show CDR1 as MNHNS and CDR2 as SASEGT. The CDR3 is 13 residues long. V lost 6 bases, J lost 3 bases, and 11 bases lay in between. CDR3 bases: TGTGCCAGCAGAGTTTGGTGGGACACTGAAGCTTTCTTT. Its translation: CASRVWWDTEAFF.

This chain uses TRBV6-1 with TRBJ2-5; the D gene could be TRBD1 or TRBD2 (5 bases each). CDR3 size: 15 residues. With 5 bases removed from V and 0 bases from J, the gap between germline ends came to 13 bases. Germline CDR1 MNHNS, CDR2 SASEGT. CDR3 amino acids: CASSPGRRYQETQYF. The CDR3 bases are TGTGCCAGCAGTCCGGGACGCAGGTACCAAGAGACCCAGTACTTC.

This clonotype occurred many times. V and J are TRBV11-2 and TRBJ2-7, with 9 bases lining up with TRBD2. The CDR3 runs to 15 residues. The trim removed 2 bases at V and 5 bases at J, leaving 7 bases unmatched. CDR1 is SGHAT, CDR2 FQNNGV, per germline. CDR3 sequence reads: CASSLTPGTSHEQYF. CDR3 DNA sequence: TGTGCCAGCAGCTTAACCCCCGGGACTAGCCACGAGCAGTACTTC.

This clonotype occurred many times. The V gene is TRBV12-3 or TRBV12-4, the J gene TRBJ1-1; TRBD1 matches 8 bases. V was clipped by 2 bases and J by 8 bases; unmatched bases: 7. The CDR3 consists of 14 residues. DNA of the CDR3: TGTGCCAGCAGTTTAAGTGGACAGGGCTCCGAAGCTTTCTTT. It is translated as CASSLSGQGSEAFF.

Only a few counts were recorded for this clonotype. The CDR3 protein is CASSPTGRGGWETQYF. The CDR3 coding sequence is TGTGCCAGCAGCCCAACGGGACGCGGAGGGTGGGAGACCCAGTACTTC. The chain joins TRBV27 to TRBJ2-5; D may be TRBD2 (6 bases). From germline, CDR1 is MNHEY and CDR2 SMNVEV (reference sequence). The CDR3 totals 16 residues. Trimming took 6 bases from V and 5 from J, leaving 22 bases between them.

This clonotype was seen repeatedly, ten times or more. The chain uses TRBV12-3 or TRBV12-4 and TRBJ2-5, with TRBD2 matching over 7 bases. V dropped 7 bases and J dropped 2; count of bases not matched to a gene: 10. The CDR3 has 15 amino acids. The DNA for the CDR3 is TGTGCCAGCAAATCCGGGACTACAGCACAAGAGACCCAGTACTTC. Protein sequence: CASKSGTTAQETQYF.

This clonotype was seen at least ten times. The CDR3 here is CANRLTGTLEWAFF. CDR3 DNA sequence: TGTGCCAACAGGTTGACCGGGACATTAGAATGGGCTTTCTTT. V gene TRBV6-1 combines with J gene TRBJ1-1; the D gene is possibly TRBD1 (6 bases). This CDR3 has 14 residues. Germline CDR1 MNHNS, CDR2 SASEGT. V shed 10 bases and J shed 11 bases, with 26 bases lying between them.

In this sample, this clonotype turned up many times. The chain has TRBV4-2 and TRBJ2-2, with no clear D. From germline, CDR1 is LGHNA and CDR2 YNFKEQ. V dropped 4 bases and J dropped 3 bases, with 15 bases sitting between them. This CDR3 is built from 16 residues. The CDR3: CASSPQPTVYTGELFF. In DNA, the CDR3 is TGTGCCAGCAGCCCCCAACCGACGGTTTACACCGGGGAGCTGTTTTTT.

This clonotype appeared a few times. The V call is TRBV27, the J call TRBJ2-7; 9 nucleotides align to TRBD2. There are 13 residues in the CDR3. J lost 6 bases, V lost 6 bases, and 6 bases had no gene match. Germline values: CDR1 MNHEY, CDR2 SMNVEV (reference sequence). The CDR3 region is CASSPLAGGEQYF. CDR3 DNA sequence: TGTGCCAGCAGCCCACTAGCGGGTGGCGAGCAGTACTTC.

The chain recombines TRBV12-3 or TRBV12-4 with TRBJ1-3, with TRBD1 as a possible D gene (6 bases). This CDR3 has 16 amino acids. V was cut by 4 bases and J by 2 bases, with 15 bases left in between. DNA of the CDR3: TGTGCCAGCAGTTCTGATCCAGGGGTAGCTGGAAACACCATATATTTT. This codes for CASSSDPGVAGNTIYF.

This clonotype was recorded many times. This chain uses TRBV20-1 with TRBJ2-5; weak D call: TRBD2 (5 bases). The germline V and J ends were trimmed by 3 bases and 5 bases, with 10 bases remaining between them. Germline CDR1 DFQATT, CDR2 SNEGSKA (reference sequence). This CDR3 has 12 residues. The CDR3 spells CSASSGIETQYF. CDR3 in DNA: TGCAGTGCTAGCTCCGGGATTGAGACCCAGTACTTC.

This clonotype was seen ten or more times. This sequence joins TRBV27 and TRBJ2-2; 10 bases are a match to TRBD2. The J segment lost 1 base and the V segment lost 5 bases, leaving 4 bases of the junction unmatched. The CDR3 has 16 amino acids. Germline V lookup: CDR1 MNHEY, CDR2 SMNVEV (reference sequence). The CDR3: CASSPGLAQNTGELFF. CDR3 bases: TGTGCCAGCAGTCCGGGACTAGCGCAGAACACCGGGGAGCTGTTTTTT.

As for this clonotype: A much larger clone is a single base away; this may be a read error. V and J are TRBV7-9 and TRBJ1-1, with D maybe TRBD1 (5 bases). The V gene's germline CDR1 is SEHNR and CDR2 FQNEAQ (reference sequence). The CDR3 runs to 13 residues. CDR3 in DNA: TGTTCCAGCAGCTTAGCGTCAGGGACTGAAGCTTTCTTT. Translating gives CSSSLASGTEAFF.

A word on this clonotype: An end of the junction does not agree with germline; a read error may underlie this. The rearrangement uses TRBV27 and TRBJ1-2; unclear D gene. The CDR3 is made up of 12 amino acids. Germline loops: CDR1 MNHEY, CDR2 SMNVEV (reference sequence). Written as DNA, the CDR3 is TGTGCCAGCAGTTCCCCCGGACGGGCGATCTACTTC. This encodes CASSSPGRAIYF.

In its sample, this clonotype was seen many times. The chain links TRBV7-9 to TRBJ2-7; TRBD2 matches 7 bases. The CDR3 totals 14 residues. V shed 5 bases and J 3 bases; nucleotides not matched to a gene: 7. Germline CDR1 and CDR2: SEHNR and FQNEAQ (reference sequence). As DNA, the CDR3 is TGTGCCAGCAGCCCCCCCGGGGGGAACTACGAGCAGTACTTC. Residues: CASSPPGGNYEQYF. The full variable domain, completed using reference TRBV7-9 and TRBJ2-7, is DTGVSQNPRHKITKRGQNVTFRCDPISEHNRLYWYRQTLGQGPEFLTYFQNEAQLEKSRLLSDRFSAERPKGSFSTLEIQRTEQGDSAMYLCASSPPGGNYEQYFGPGTRLTVT.

This clonotype showed up many times. The V and J genes are TRBV27 and TRBJ1-1; no definite D call. V was pared by 8 bases and J by 4 bases, with 14 bases between. The CDR3 runs 13 residues. From germline, CDR1 is MNHEY and CDR2 SMNVEV (reference sequence). CDR3 nucleotides: TGTGCCAGCTGGACCTCGGGAGGCACTGAAGCTTTCTTT. Protein sequence: CASWTSGGTEAFF.

This clonotype was seen many times. The chain couples TRBV6-2 or TRBV6-3 to TRBJ2-7, with unresolved D. Between the trimmed V and J ends, which lost 2 bases and 1 base, there was a span of 9 bases. This CDR3 is built from 14 residues. Germline V gene sequence: CDR1 MNHEY, CDR2 SVGEGT. The CDR3 loop reads CASSYKAASYEQYF. The CDR3 DNA reads TGTGCCAGCAGTTACAAGGCAGCGTCCTACGAGCAGTACTTC.

This clonotype was seen a handful of times. This chain uses TRBV30 with TRBJ1-1; D might be TRBD1 (6 bases). Deletions cut 4 bases from V and 4 bases from J, with 16 bases between. This CDR3 has 14 amino acids. Germline V gene data show CDR1 as GTSNPN and CDR2 as SVGIG (reference sequence). The DNA for the CDR3 is TGTGCCTGGACCCCAGGGGATCTCGGCACTGAAGCTTTCTTT. Residues: CAWTPGDLGTEAFF. Full variable domain (remainder filled in from reference TRBV30 and TRBJ1-1): SQTIHQWPATLVQPVGSPLSLECTVEGTSNPNLYWYRQAAGRGLQLLFYSVGIGQISSEVPQNLSASRPQDRQFILSSKKLLLSDSGFYLCAWTPGDLGTEAFFGQGTRLTVV.

The J gene is TRBJ1-1, the V gene TRBV30, with no clear D. CDR1 GTSNPN and CDR2 SVGIG come from the germline V gene (reference sequence). The CDR3 covers 12 residues. V dropped 4 bases and J dropped 3 bases, with 9 bases sitting between them. The CDR3 spells CAWMGGYTEAFF. CDR3 sequence (DNA): TGTGCCTGGATGGGAGGTTACACTGAAGCTTTCTTT.

This clonotype was recorded many times. This chain connects TRBV6-5 to TRBJ1-1, with D unresolved. The CDR3 totals 14 residues. V was shortened by 3 bases and J by 3 bases, with 11 bases between the two germline ends. The germline CDR1 and CDR2 sequences are MNHEY and SVGAGI. The CDR3, as DNA: TGTGCCAGCAGTTATACGGGTCGGTACACTGAAGCTTTCTTT. Its translation: CASSYTGRYTEAFF.

The chain couples TRBV3-1 to TRBJ2-2, with TRBD2 matching over 12 bases. The CDR3 contains 17 residues. Germline CDR1 and CDR2: LGHDT and YNNKEL (reference sequence). The V segment lost 4 bases and the J segment 6 bases; nucleotides outside the gene matches: 9. As DNA, the CDR3 is TGTGCCAGCAGCCTAGGACTAGCGGGAATAGGTTCCGGGGAGCTGTTTTTT. Translation gives CASSLGLAGIGSGELFF. Combining the CDR3 with reference TRBV3-1 and TRBJ2-2 gives the whole variable domain DTAVSQTPKYLVTQMGNDKSIKCEQNLGHDTMYWYKQDSKKFLKIMFSYNNKELIINETVPNRFSPKSPDKAHLNLHINSLELGDSAVYFCASSLGLAGIGSGELFFGEGSRLTVL.

In its sample, this clonotype was seen many times. The chain employs TRBV19 and TRBJ2-7, with 9 bases fitting TRBD2. Germline CDR1 LNHDA, CDR2 SQIVND (reference sequence). There are 15 residues in the CDR3. V shed 6 bases and J 4 bases; nucleotides not matched to a gene: 10. The CDR3 loop reads CASSLLGTSLYEQYF. The CDR3 DNA reads as TGTGCCAGTAGCCTACTCGGGACTAGCCTTTACGAGCAGTACTTC.